Each of the 24 T cell receptor beta chains below was sequenced from the same sample in a study of T cell repertoires in cytomegalovirus infection. No antigen has been assigned to these receptors. TCRdb redid the calling of the reads with MiXCR, one entry per CDR3 protein. Among 51,000 or so distinct CDR3 sequences listed, around 19% were seen once. The source was CD8+ T cells from cultured PBMCs, collected from culture after CMV antigen stimulation. These TCRs come from a human donor in good health (CMV status not recorded). Some clones in this sample may be carry-over from other donors' samples.

This clonotype was seen a few times. The chain uses TRBV19 and TRBJ2-7, with D possibly being TRBD1 or TRBD2 (6 bases each). CDR3 size: 12 residues. The germline V gene has CDR1 LNHDA and CDR2 SQIVND (reference sequence). V dropped 7 bases and J dropped 7 bases, with 14 bases sitting between them. CDR3 DNA sequence: TGTGCCAGTACCTCGGGGGCAGCGGAGCAGTACTTC. This translates into CASTSGAAEQYF.

The rearrangement links TRBV7-6 to TRBJ1-2, with D possibly matching TRBD1 (5 bases). CDR1 SGHVS and CDR2 FNYEAQ come from the germline V gene. V was cut by 5 bases and J by 8 bases, with 18 bases left in between. The CDR3 runs to 14 residues. The CDR3 DNA follows: TGTGCCAGCAGCCCCGGGGCGACGACCCAAGGCTACACCTTC. It yields the protein CASSPGATTQGYTF.

The chain has TRBV4-1 and TRBJ2-7; D tentatively fits TRBD1 or TRBD2 (5 bases each). V was trimmed by 4 bases and J by 5 bases, leaving 15 bases between them. The germline CDR1 and CDR2 sequences are MGHRA and YSYEKL. This CDR3 has 14 residues. As DNA, the CDR3 is TGCGCCAGCAGCCCACCGGGACCTGGGGACGAGCAGTACTTC. Its translation: CASSPPGPGDEQYF.

In this sample, this clonotype turned up a few times. The V and J genes are TRBV27 and TRBJ2-7, with 13 positions matching TRBD2. The CDR3 sequence is 15 residues long. Germline V gene lookup returns CDR1 MNHEY and CDR2 SMNVEV (reference sequence). V shed 4 bases and J 4 bases; nucleotides not matched to a gene: 4. CDR3 region: CASSSGLAGIYEQYF. CDR3 nucleotides: TGTGCCAGCAGTTCGGGACTAGCGGGGATTTACGAGCAGTACTTC.

This clonotype has ten or more counts. V usage is TRBV6-2 or TRBV6-3 and J usage is TRBJ2-2, with 11 nucleotides matching TRBD2. Per germline, CDR1 MNHEY and CDR2 SVGEGT. The CDR3 length is 18 residues. With V trimmed by 0 bases and J by 2 bases, 5 bases remained unmatched. CDR3 in DNA: TGTGCCAGCAGTTACTCCACTAGCGGGGGCCAAAACACCGGGGAGCTGTTTTTT. Translation gives CASSYSTSGGQNTGELFF.

This clonotype was seen a few times. The rearrangement joins TRBV11-2 to TRBJ1-2; D gene unclear. This CDR3 comprises 11 residues. V gave up 0 bases and J gave up 8 bases, with 4 bases separating them. Per the germline V gene, CDR1 is SGHAT and CDR2 is FQNNGV. As DNA, the CDR3 is TGTGCCAGCAGCTTAGAGGGAGGCTACACCTTC. It translates to CASSLEGGYTF.

This clonotype was seen a handful of times. This chain joins TRBV6-2 or TRBV6-3 and TRBJ2-3; TRBD2 matches at 8 bases. Germline V CDR1 and CDR2: MNHEY, SVGEGT. With V trimmed by 8 bases and J by 2 bases, 9 bases remained unmatched. This CDR3 is 15 amino acids long. In nucleotides, the CDR3 is TGTGCCAGCGCTGGGCGGGGGGCCAACACAGATACGCAGTATTTT. It translates to CASAGRGANTDTQYF.

This rearrangement joins TRBV18 to TRBJ2-1, with TRBD1 matching 8 bases. Germline CDR1 KGHSH, CDR2 LQKENI. The CDR3 is 16 residues long. V gave up 2 bases and J gave up 9 bases; unmatched junction bases: 12. The CDR3 DNA is TGTGCCAGCTCACCAGAAGGCAGGGGGCTGTTTAGTGAGCAGTTCTTC. Its translation is CASSPEGRGLFSEQFF.

To note about this clonotype: This is likely a read error, given that the CDR3 carries no conserved phenylalanine or tryptophan at its end. The chain carries TRBV12-3 or TRBV12-4 and TRBJ1-1; D call uncertain. V was pared by 4 bases and J by 1 base, with 7 bases between. This CDR3 has 13 amino acids. The CDR3 loop is CASSSAGNTEAFC. The CDR3 coding sequence is TGTGCCAGCAGTTCCGCAGGGAACACTGAAGCTTTCTGT.

The chain is built from TRBV7-8 and TRBJ2-7; D remains unclear. The ends were cut back, 3 bases at V and 7 bases at J, with 16 bases in the middle. The germline CDR1 and CDR2 sequences are SGHVS and FQNEAQ. This CDR3 comprises 14 residues. CDR3 in DNA: TGTGCCAGCAGCTTTACCGCCGGAGAAGTAGAGCAGTACTTC. Amino acid sequence: CASSFTAGEVEQYF.

This clonotype was counted a few times. The chain links TRBV11-2 to TRBJ1-3, with no clear D. The V end was cut by 2 bases, the J end by 0 bases, with 5 bases between. In germline, CDR1 is SGHAT, CDR2 FQNNGV. This CDR3 has 14 residues. This CDR3 reads CASSLTDSGNTIYF. As DNA, the CDR3 is TGTGCCAGCAGCTTAACGGACTCTGGAAACACCATATATTTT.

V is TRBV6-5 and J is TRBJ2-7; 7 nucleotides agree with TRBD2. Per the germline V gene, CDR1 is MNHEY and CDR2 is SVGAGI. The junction had 5 bases not matched to a gene; V was cut back by 0 bases and J by 0 bases. The CDR3 has 16 amino acids. The CDR3 sequence: CASSYSTSGASYEQYF. For the CDR3, the DNA is TGTGCCAGCAGTTACTCGACAAGCGGGGCCTCCTACGAGCAGTACTTC.

This clonotype appeared many times. CDR3 loop: CASSPLGGELFF. The CDR3, as DNA: TGTGCCAGCAGCCCTTTAGGTGGGGAGCTGTTTTTT. The chain carries TRBV7-6 and TRBJ2-2; no clear D. The CDR3 is 12 residues long. Per the germline V gene, CDR1 is SGHVS and CDR2 is FNYEAQ. Trimming left V 5 bases short and J 8 bases short, with 9 bases between. Supplemented by reference TRBV7-6 and TRBJ2-2, the full variable domain reads GAGVSQSPRYKVTKRGQDVALRCDPISGHVSLYWYRQALGQGPEFLTYFNYEAQQDKSGLPNDRFSAERPEGSISTLTIQRTEQRDSAMYRCASSPLGGELFFGEGSRLTVL.

V is TRBV4-3 and J is TRBJ2-7; a possible D gene is TRBD2 (6 bases). The CDR3 totals 15 residues. Between the trimmed V and J ends, which lost 3 bases and 2 bases, there was a span of 14 bases. Germline assignment: CDR1 LGHNA and CDR2 YSLEER. CDR3 amino acids: CASSQGGGATYEQYF. DNA for the CDR3: TGCGCCAGCAGCCAGGGAGGCGGGGCCACCTACGAGCAGTACTTC.

This chain connects TRBV15 to TRBJ1-5, with D unresolved. Between the trimmed V and J ends, which lost 5 bases and 0 bases, there was a span of 8 bases. The CDR3 runs 14 residues. Germline V gene data show CDR1 as LNHNV and CDR2 as YYDKDF (reference sequence). Here the CDR3 reads CATSWDDSNQPQHF. The CDR3 DNA reads as TGTGCCACCAGCTGGGATGATAGCAATCAGCCCCAGCATTTT.

This rearrangement joins TRBV20-1 to TRBJ2-7, with 7 bases that match TRBD2. Germline CDR1 DFQATT, CDR2 SNEGSKA (reference sequence). With 6 bases clipped from V and 2 bases from J, the junction kept 7 bases outside the gene matches. The CDR3 is made up of 13 amino acids. DNA for the CDR3: TGCAGTGCCACCCTAGCGGAGCCCTACGAGCAGTACTTC. This sequence encodes CSATLAEPYEQYF.

This clonotype was recorded at least ten times. The chain combines TRBV4-2 with TRBJ2-2, with a weak D call TRBD2 (6 bases). In germline, CDR1 is LGHNA, CDR2 YNFKEQ. V lost 5 bases, J lost 9 bases, and 19 bases lay in between. The CDR3 length is 15 residues. The CDR3 sequence: CASSGEAAGSRELFF. DNA for the CDR3: TGTGCCAGCAGCGGGGAGGCCGCCGGGTCTCGGGAGCTGTTTTTT.

V gene TRBV4-1 combines with J gene TRBJ1-2; 9 bases agree with TRBD1. Germline V gene lookup returns CDR1 MGHRA and CDR2 YSYEKL. J lost 8 bases, V lost 4 bases, and 8 bases had no gene match. The CDR3 extends over 14 amino acids. The CDR3 spells CASSLARDREGYTF. In DNA, the CDR3 is TGCGCCAGCAGCCTTGCACGGGACAGGGAAGGCTACACCTTC.

This clonotype was seen a handful of times. Germline is not matched at one junction end, which may reflect a read error. This rearrangement joins TRBV7-9 to TRBJ1-2; D is unclear. The CDR3 extends over 12 amino acids. Germline V gene data show CDR1 as SEHNR and CDR2 as FQNEAQ (reference sequence). This CDR3 is CASSLARDGYTF. As DNA, the CDR3 is TGTGCTAGCAGCTTAGCGAGGGATGGCTACACCTTC.

This clonotype has only a few counts. The chain carries TRBV7-9 and TRBJ2-7; TRBD2 is a possible D gene (6 bases). With 4 bases removed from V and 3 bases from J, the gap between germline ends came to 13 bases. The germline V gene has CDR1 SEHNR and CDR2 FQNEAQ (reference sequence). The CDR3 has 14 amino acids. The CDR3 nucleotides are TGTGCCAGCAGCTCCCCGGGGACTGTCTACGAGCAGTACTTC. It yields the protein CASSSPGTVYEQYF.

The gene calls are TRBV14 and TRBJ2-3, with TRBD2 identical over 9 bases. This CDR3 spans 15 amino acids. CDR1 SGHDN and CDR2 FVKESK come from the germline V gene. J was trimmed by 2 bases and V by 4 bases; bases with no gene match: 4. For the CDR3, the DNA is TGTGCCAGCAGCCTAAGACTAGCGGTCACAGATACGCAGTATTTT. Amino acid sequence: CASSLRLAVTDTQYF.

The V and J genes are TRBV27 and TRBJ2-5; D uncertain. The germline V gene encodes CDR1 MNHEY and CDR2 SMNVEV (reference sequence). The ends were cut back, 5 bases at V and 5 bases at J, with 12 bases in the middle. This CDR3 contains 13 residues. This CDR3 reads CASSIQPSETQYF. Here the CDR3 DNA reads TGTGCCAGCAGTATACAACCCTCTGAGACCCAGTACTTC.

The rearrangement links TRBV6-1 to TRBJ2-7; D uncertain. The V end was cut by 3 bases, the J end by 0 bases, with 6 bases between. This CDR3 spans 13 amino acids. The germline CDR1 and CDR2 sequences are MNHNS and SASEGT. The CDR3 spells CASSDVSSYEQYF. The DNA for the CDR3 is TGTGCCAGCAGTGACGTAAGCTCCTACGAGCAGTACTTC.

The CDR3 nucleotides are TGTGCCAGCAGTTTTCCAGGGACAGACAAAAACATTCAGTACTTC. This gives the protein CASSFPGTDKNIQYF. The chain joins TRBV12-3 or TRBV12-4 to TRBJ2-4, with 7 nucleotides matching TRBD1. CDR3 length: 15 residues. With V trimmed by 3 bases and J by 3 bases, 5 bases remained unmatched.